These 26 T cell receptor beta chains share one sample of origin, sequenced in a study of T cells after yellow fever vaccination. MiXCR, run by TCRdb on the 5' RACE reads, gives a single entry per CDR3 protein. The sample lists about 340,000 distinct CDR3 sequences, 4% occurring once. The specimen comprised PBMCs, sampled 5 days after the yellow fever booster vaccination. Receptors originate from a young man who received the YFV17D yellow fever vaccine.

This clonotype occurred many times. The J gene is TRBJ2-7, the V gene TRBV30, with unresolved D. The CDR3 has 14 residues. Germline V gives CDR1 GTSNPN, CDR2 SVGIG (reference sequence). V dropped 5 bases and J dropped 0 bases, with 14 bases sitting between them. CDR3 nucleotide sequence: TGTGCCTGGTCCTTAGGGCAGAGCTCCTACGAGCAGTACTTC. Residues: CAWSLGQSSYEQYF. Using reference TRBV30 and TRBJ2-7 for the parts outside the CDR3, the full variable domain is SQTIHQWPATLVQPVGSPLSLECTVEGTSNPNLYWYRQAAGRGLQLLFYSVGIGQISSEVPQNLSASRPQDRQFILSSKKLLLSDSGFYLCAWSLGQSSYEQYFGPGTRLTVT.

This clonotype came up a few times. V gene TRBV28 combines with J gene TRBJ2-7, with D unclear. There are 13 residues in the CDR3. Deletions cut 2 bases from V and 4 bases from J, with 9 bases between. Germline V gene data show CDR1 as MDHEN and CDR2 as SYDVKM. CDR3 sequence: CASSLGPLYEQYF. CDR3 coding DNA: TGTGCCAGCAGTTTAGGACCTTTATACGAGCAGTACTTC.

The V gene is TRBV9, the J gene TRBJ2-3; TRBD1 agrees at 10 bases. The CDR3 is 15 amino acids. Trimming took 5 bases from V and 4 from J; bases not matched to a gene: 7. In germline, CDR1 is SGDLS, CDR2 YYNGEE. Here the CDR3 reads CASSRTGGPPDTQYF. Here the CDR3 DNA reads TGTGCCAGCAGTCGGACAGGGGGTCCCCCAGATACGCAGTATTTT.

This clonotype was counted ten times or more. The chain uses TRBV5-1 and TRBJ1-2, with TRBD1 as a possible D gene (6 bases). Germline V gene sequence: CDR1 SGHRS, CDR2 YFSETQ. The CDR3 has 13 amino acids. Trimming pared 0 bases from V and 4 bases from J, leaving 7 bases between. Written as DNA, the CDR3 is TGCGCCAGCAGCTTGGACAGGGCCTATGGCTACACCTTC. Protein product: CASSLDRAYGYTF. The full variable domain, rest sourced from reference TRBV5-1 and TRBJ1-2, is KAGVTQTPRYLIKTRGQQVTLSCSPISGHRSVSWYQQTPGQGLQFLFEYFSETQRNKGNFPGRFSGRQFSNSRSEMNVSTLELGDSALYLCASSLDRAYGYTFGSGTRLTVV.

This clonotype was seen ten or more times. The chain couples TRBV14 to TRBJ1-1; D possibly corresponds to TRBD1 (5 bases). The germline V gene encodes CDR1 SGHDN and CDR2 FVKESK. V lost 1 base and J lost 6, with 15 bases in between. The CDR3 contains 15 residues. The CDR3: CASSQGGQGGAEAFF. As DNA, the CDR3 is TGTGCCAGCAGCCAAGGGGGCCAGGGCGGGGCTGAAGCTTTCTTT.

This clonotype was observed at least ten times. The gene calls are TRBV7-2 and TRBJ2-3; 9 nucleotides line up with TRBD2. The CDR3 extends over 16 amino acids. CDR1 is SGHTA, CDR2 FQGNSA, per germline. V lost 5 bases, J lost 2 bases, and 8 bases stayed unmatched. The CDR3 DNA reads TGTGCCAGCAGCCGTGGCGGGACTAGCTACACAGATACGCAGTATTTT. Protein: CASSRGGTSYTDTQYF.

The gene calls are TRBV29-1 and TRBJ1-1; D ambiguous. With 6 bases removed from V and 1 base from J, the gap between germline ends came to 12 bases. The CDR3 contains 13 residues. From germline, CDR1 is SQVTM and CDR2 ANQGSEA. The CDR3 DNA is TGCAGCGTACCCGGACGGTCGAACACTGAAGCTTTCTTT. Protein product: CSVPGRSNTEAFF.

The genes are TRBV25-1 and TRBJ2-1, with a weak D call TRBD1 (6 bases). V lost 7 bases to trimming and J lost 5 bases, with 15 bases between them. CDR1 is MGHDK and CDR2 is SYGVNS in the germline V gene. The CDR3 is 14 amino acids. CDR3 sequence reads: CASINRAPDNEQFF. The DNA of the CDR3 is TGTGCCAGCATTAACAGGGCCCCCGACAATGAGCAGTTCTTC.

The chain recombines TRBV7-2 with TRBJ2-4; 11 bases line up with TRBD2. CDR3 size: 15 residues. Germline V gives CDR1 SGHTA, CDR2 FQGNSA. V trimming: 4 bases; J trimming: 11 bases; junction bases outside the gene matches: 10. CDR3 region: CASSSVLAGGIFQYF. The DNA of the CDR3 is TGTGCCAGCAGCTCCGTCCTAGCGGGGGGTATCTTTCAGTACTTC.

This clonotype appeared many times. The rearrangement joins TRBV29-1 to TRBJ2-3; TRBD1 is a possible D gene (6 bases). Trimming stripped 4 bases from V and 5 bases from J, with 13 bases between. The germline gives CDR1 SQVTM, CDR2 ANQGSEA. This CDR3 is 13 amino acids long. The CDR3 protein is CSVGGQRRDTQYF. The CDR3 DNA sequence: TGCAGCGTTGGTGGACAGAGGCGAGATACGCAGTATTTT.

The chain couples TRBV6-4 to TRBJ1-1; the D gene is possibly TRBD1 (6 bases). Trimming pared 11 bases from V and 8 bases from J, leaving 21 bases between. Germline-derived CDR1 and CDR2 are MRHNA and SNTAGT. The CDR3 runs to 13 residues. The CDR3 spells CAPIPLSRGEAFF. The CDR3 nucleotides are TGTGCCCCTATTCCCCTGAGCAGGGGCGAAGCTTTCTTT.

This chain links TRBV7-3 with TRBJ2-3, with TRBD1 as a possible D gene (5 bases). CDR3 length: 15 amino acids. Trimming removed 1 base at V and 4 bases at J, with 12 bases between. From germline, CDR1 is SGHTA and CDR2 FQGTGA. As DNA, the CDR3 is TGTGCCAGCAGCTTAATGGGGCTTCCAGCAGATACGCAGTATTTT. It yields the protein CASSLMGLPADTQYF.

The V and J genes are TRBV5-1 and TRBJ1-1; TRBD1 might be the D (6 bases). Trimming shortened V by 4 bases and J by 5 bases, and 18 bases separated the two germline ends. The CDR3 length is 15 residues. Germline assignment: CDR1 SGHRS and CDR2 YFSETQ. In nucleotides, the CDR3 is TGCGCCAGCAGCCCCCCGACAGGAGGGCGTACTGAAGCTTTCTTT. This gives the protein CASSPPTGGRTEAFF.

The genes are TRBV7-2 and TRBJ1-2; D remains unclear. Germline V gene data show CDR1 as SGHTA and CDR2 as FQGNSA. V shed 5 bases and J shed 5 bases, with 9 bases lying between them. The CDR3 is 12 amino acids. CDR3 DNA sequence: TGTGCCAGCAGCCCGACGGATTATGGCTACACCTTC. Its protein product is CASSPTDYGYTF. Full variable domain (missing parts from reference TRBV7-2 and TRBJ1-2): GAGVSQSPSNKVTEKGKDVELRCDPISGHTALYWYRQSLGQGLEFLIYFQGNSAPDKSGLPSDRFSAERTGGSVSTLTIQRTQQEDSAVYLCASSPTDYGYTFGSGTRLTVV.

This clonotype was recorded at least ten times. CDR3 sequence reads: CASSRNQPEAFF. DNA of the CDR3: TGTGCCAGCAGTCGTAACCAACCTGAAGCTTTCTTT. The gene calls are TRBV6-6 and TRBJ1-1; D is ambiguous. The CDR3 is made up of 12 amino acids. Germline CDR1 is MNHNY and CDR2 is SVGAGI (reference sequence). Trimming removed 5 bases at V and 6 bases at J, with 10 bases between.

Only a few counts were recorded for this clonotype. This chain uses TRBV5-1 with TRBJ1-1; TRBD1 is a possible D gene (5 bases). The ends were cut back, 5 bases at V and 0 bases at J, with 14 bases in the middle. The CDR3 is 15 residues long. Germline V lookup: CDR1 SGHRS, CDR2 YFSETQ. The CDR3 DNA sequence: TGCGCCAGCAGGCCGGGACCGACGATGAACACTGAAGCTTTCTTT. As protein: CASRPGPTMNTEAFF.

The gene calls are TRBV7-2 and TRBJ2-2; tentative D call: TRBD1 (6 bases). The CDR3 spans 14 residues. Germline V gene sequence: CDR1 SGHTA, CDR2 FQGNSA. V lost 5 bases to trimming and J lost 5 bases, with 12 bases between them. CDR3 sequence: CASSRDNPTGELFF. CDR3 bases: TGTGCCAGCAGCCGGGACAATCCGACCGGGGAGCTGTTTTTT.

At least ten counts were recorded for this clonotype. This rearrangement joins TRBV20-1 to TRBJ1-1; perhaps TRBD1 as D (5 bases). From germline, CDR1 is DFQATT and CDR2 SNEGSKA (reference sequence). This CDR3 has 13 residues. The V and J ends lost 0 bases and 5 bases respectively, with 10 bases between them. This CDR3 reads CSARDRGRTEAFF. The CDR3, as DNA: TGCAGTGCTAGAGATCGGGGGAGGACTGAAGCTTTCTTT.

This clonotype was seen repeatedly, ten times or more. CDR3 sequence: CASSRDFVGNTIYF. CDR3 DNA: TGCGCCAGCAGCAGGGACTTCGTCGGAAACACCATATATTTT. The chain joins TRBV5-1 to TRBJ1-3, with D possibly matching TRBD1 (5 bases). Germline lookup yields CDR1 SGHRS and CDR2 YFSETQ. V was trimmed by 4 bases and J by 4 bases, leaving 12 bases between them. The CDR3 has 14 residues. The full variable domain, rest sourced from reference TRBV5-1 and TRBJ1-3, is KAGVTQTPRYLIKTRGQQVTLSCSPISGHRSVSWYQQTPGQGLQFLFEYFSETQRNKGNFPGRFSGRQFSNSRSEMNVSTLELGDSALYLCASSRDFVGNTIYFGEGSWLTVV.

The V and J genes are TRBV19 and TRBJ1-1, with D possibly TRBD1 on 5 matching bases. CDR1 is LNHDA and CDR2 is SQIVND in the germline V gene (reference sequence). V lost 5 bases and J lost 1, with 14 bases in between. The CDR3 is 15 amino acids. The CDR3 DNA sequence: TGTGCCAGTAGTCGCAGGGACGGGGGGAACACTGAAGCTTTCTTT. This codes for CASSRRDGGNTEAFF.

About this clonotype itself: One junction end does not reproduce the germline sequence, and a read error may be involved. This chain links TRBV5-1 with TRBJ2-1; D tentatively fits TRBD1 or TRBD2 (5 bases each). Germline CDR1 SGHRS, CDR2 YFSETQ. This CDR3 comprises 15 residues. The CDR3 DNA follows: TGCGCCGGCAGCTCAACCGGGACGATCTACAATGAGCAGTTCTTC. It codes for CAGSSTGTIYNEQFF.

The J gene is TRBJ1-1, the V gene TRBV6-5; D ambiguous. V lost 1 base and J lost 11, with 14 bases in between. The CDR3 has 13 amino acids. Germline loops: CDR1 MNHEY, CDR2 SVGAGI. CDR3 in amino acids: CASSYYPQSRAFF. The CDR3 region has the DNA TGTGCCAGCAGTTACTACCCCCAATCACGGGCTTTCTTT.

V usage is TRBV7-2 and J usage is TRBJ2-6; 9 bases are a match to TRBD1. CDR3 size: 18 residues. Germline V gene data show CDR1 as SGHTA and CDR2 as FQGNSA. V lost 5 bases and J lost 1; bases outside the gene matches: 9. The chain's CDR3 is CASSPRTGASSGANVLTF. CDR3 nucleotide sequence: TGTGCCAGCAGCCCCCGGACAGGGGCCTCGTCTGGGGCCAACGTCCTGACTTTC. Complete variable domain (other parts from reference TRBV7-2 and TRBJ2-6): GAGVSQSPSNKVTEKGKDVELRCDPISGHTALYWYRQSLGQGLEFLIYFQGNSAPDKSGLPSDRFSAERTGGSVSTLTIQRTQQEDSAVYLCASSPRTGASSGANVLTFGAGSRLTVL.

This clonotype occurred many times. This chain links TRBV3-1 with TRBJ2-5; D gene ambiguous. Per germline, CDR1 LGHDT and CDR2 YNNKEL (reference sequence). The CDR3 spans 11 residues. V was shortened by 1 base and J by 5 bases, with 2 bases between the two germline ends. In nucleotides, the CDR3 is TGTGCCAGCAGCCAAGTCGAGACCCAGTACTTC. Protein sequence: CASSQVETQYF.

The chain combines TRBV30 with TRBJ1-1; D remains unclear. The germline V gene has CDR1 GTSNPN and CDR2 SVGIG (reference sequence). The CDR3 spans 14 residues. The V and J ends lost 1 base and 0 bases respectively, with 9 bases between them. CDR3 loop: CAWSGVGMNTEAFF. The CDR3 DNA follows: TGTGCCTGGAGTGGGGTAGGGATGAACACTGAAGCTTTCTTT.

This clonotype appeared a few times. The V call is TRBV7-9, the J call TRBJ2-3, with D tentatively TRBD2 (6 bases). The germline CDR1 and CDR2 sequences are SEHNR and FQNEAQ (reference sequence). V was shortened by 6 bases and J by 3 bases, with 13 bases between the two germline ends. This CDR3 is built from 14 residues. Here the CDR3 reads CASRTWGETDTQYF. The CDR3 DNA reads TGTGCCAGCAGAACCTGGGGGGAAACAGATACGCAGTATTTT. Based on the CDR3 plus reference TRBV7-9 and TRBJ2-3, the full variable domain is DTGVSQNPRHKITKRGQNVTFRCDPISEHNRLYWYRQTLGQGPEFLTYFQNEAQLEKSRLLSDRFSAERPKGSFSTLEIQRTEQGDSAMYLCASRTWGETDTQYFGPGTRLTVL.